Below, one T cell receptor (beta chain) is given with its context. The CDR3 sequence is 13 residues long. Germline CDR1 reads MDHEN; CDR2 reads SYDVKM. Between the trimmed V and J ends, which lost 2 bases and 11 bases, there was a span of 15 bases. The assay was immunoSEQ multiplex PCR, and TCRdb's table has in-frame clones only and misses some. This sample has 250,000 to 300,000 clones, with 82% found just once. This sample was included in a study of control samples from healthy donors and cancer patients. This receptor was taken from a woman aged 55-75 years with lung cancer. The V and J genes are TRBV28 and TRBJ1-1, with D perhaps matching TRBD1 (5 bases). Material for sequencing was PBMCs. The CDR3 region is CASSLERRDAAFF. Written as DNA, the CDR3 is TGTGCCAGCAGTTTAGAGAGGCGGGACGCCGCTTTCTTT.